These 7 T cell receptor beta chains came from one sample sequenced in a study of response to subunit inactivated influenza vaccine. TCRdb fed the RT-PCR reads into MiXCR, producing one record per CDR3 protein. The sample has some 180,000 distinct CDR3 sequences, around a tenth seen once. Material: non-naive T cells sorted from PBMCs, obtained on the day of vaccination. All receptors derive from a man aged 45-65 years who received an inactivated influenza vaccine.

This clonotype was recorded a few times. The rearrangement uses TRBV28 and TRBJ1-1; TRBD1 might be the D (6 bases). V shed 6 bases and J shed 8 bases, with 13 bases lying between them. Per germline, CDR1 MDHEN and CDR2 SYDVKM. The CDR3 runs 12 residues. This CDR3 is CASRLRDKEAFF. The CDR3 DNA is TGTGCCAGCAGACTCCGGGACAAAGAAGCTTTCTTT.

This clonotype came up a few times. V gene TRBV4-2 combines with J gene TRBJ2-1; 9 bases fit TRBD2. With V trimmed by 4 bases and J by 9 bases, 16 bases remained unmatched. Germline V gene lookup returns CDR1 LGHNA and CDR2 YNFKEQ. The CDR3 covers 17 residues. The CDR3 reads CASSRTAVRGGLAEQFF. DNA of the CDR3: TGTGCCAGCAGCCGGACGGCGGTGCGGGGGGGCCTAGCTGAGCAGTTCTTC.

This clonotype was seen a few times. CDR3 residues: CSASPGTNEKLFF. In DNA form, the CDR3 reads TGCAGTGCTAGCCCCGGAACTAATGAAAAACTGTTTTTT. The chain carries TRBV20-1 and TRBJ1-4; D is ambiguous. This CDR3 has 13 amino acids. V lost 3 bases and J lost 1, with 6 bases in between. The germline V gene encodes CDR1 DFQATT and CDR2 SNEGSKA (reference sequence).

This clonotype was seen more than once but under ten times. CDR3: CASSQVVSMNTGELFF. The DNA of the CDR3 is TGTGCCAGCAGCCAAGTCGTATCGATGAACACCGGGGAGCTGTTTTTT. This chain links TRBV14 with TRBJ2-2; unclear D gene. Looked up from germline, CDR1 is SGHDN and CDR2 is FVKESK. The CDR3 covers 16 residues. V gave up 1 base and J gave up 1 base, with 10 bases separating them.

In this sample, this clonotype turned up many times. V is TRBV7-8 and J is TRBJ2-7; 9 bases align to TRBD2. Trimming took 5 bases from V and 2 from J; bases not matched to a gene: 16. This CDR3 is built from 18 residues. Germline V lookup: CDR1 SGHVS, CDR2 FQNEAQ. The CDR3, as DNA: TGTGCCAGCAGCGCCAAAGCCCCGGCTAGCGGGGCAGCCTACGAGCAGTACTTC. Translated, it gives CASSAKAPASGAAYEQYF.

The rearrangement uses TRBV20-1 and TRBJ1-6; D is unresolved. V lost 0 bases and J lost 7, with 7 bases in between. Per the germline V gene, CDR1 is DFQATT and CDR2 is SNEGSKA (reference sequence). This CDR3 comprises 13 residues. CDR3 sequence (DNA): TGCAGTGCTAGAGATACCGGGAATTCACCCCTCCACTTT. Its protein is CSARDTGNSPLHF.

This clonotype was seen repeatedly, ten times or more. The chain couples TRBV29-1 to TRBJ2-5; TRBD2 matches at 8 bases. This CDR3 has 13 amino acids. After removal of 3 bases from V and 5 bases from J, the junction contained 5 bases not matched to a gene. Germline assignment: CDR1 SQVTM and CDR2 ANQGSEA. As DNA, the CDR3 is TGCAGCGTTGATAGCGGGGAGGGGGAGACCCAGTACTTC. This codes for CSVDSGEGETQYF.